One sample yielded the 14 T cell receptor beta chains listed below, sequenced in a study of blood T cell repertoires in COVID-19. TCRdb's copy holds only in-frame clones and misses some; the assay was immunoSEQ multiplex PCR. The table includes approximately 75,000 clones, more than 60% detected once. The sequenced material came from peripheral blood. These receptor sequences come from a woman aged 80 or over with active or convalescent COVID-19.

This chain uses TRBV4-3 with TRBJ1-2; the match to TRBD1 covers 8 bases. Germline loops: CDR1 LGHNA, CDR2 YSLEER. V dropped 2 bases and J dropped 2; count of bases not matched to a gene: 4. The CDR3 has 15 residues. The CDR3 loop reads CASSQYRGGNYGYTF. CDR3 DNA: TGCGCCAGCAGCCAATACAGGGGGGGGAACTATGGCTACACCTTC.

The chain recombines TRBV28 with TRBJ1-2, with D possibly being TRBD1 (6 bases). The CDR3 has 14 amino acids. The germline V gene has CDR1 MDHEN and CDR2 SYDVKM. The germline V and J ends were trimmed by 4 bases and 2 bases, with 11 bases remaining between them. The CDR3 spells CASSSGQTNYGYTF. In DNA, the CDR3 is TGTGCCAGCAGTTCTGGACAGACCAACTATGGCTACACCTTC.

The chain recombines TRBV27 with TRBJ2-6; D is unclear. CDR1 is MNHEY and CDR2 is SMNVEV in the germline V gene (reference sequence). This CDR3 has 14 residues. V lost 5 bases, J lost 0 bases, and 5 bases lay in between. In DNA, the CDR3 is TGTGCCAGCAGTCCTTCCTCTGGGGCCAACGTCCTGACTTTC. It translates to CASSPSSGANVLTF.

The CDR3 DNA is TGTGCCAGCAGCGTAGGTGGAGGTCCCGCCGGGGGAGAGCAGTACTTC. Protein product: CASSVGGGPAGGEQYF. The chain is built from TRBV9 and TRBJ2-7; D possibly corresponds to TRBD2 (6 bases). The CDR3 is 16 residues long. Trimming left V 0 bases short and J 7 bases short, with 20 bases between. Germline V CDR1 and CDR2: SGDLS, YYNGEE. The variable domain in full, completed from reference TRBV9 and TRBJ2-7, reads DSGVTQTPKHLITATGQRVTLRCSPRSGDLSVYWYQQSLDQGLQFLIQYYNGEERAKGNILERFSAQQFPDLHSELNLSSLELGDSALYFCASSVGGGPAGGEQYFGPGTRLTVT.

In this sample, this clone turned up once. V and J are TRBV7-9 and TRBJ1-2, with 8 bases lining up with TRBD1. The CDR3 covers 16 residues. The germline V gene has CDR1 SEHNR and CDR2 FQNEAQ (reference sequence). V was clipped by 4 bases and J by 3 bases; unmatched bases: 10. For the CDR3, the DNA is TGTGCCAGCAGCTCCCTCACAGGGGGGAAAGACTATGGCTACACCTTC. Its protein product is CASSSLTGGKDYGYTF.

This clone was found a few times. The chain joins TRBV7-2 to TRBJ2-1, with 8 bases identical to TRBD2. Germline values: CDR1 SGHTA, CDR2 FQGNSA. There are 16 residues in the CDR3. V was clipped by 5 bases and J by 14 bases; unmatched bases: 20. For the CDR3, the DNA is TGTGCCAGCAGCACCACCCCCGCGGGGGGCACCGGAGCCGAGTTCTTC. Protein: CASSTTPAGGTGAEFF.

CDR3 bases: TGTGCCAGCAGCTTGGGGCAGGGAGGTTCACCCCTCCACTTT. It codes for CASSLGQGGSPLHF. This sequence joins TRBV7-6 and TRBJ1-6; D may be TRBD1 (5 bases). Trimming took 3 bases from V and 9 from J, leaving 12 bases between them. CDR3 size: 14 residues. Germline lookup yields CDR1 SGHVS and CDR2 FNYEAQ.

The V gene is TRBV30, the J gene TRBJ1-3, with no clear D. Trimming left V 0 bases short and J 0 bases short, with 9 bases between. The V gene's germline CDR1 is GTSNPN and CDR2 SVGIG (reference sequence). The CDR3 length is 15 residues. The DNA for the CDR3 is TGTGCCTGGAGTGTCGGTGTCGTCTCTGGAAACACCATATATTTT. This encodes CAWSVGVVSGNTIYF.

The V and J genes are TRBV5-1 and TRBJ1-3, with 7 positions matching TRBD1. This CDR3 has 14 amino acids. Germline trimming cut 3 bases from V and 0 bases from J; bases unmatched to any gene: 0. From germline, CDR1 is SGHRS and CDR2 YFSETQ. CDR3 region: CASSWDSSGNTIYF. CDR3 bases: TGCGCCAGCAGCTGGGACAGCTCTGGAAACACCATATATTTT.

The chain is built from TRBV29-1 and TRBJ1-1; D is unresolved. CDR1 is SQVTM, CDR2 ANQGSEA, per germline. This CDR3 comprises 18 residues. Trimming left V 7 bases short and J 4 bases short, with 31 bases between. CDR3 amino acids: CSGGGEVSGRAGSTEAFF. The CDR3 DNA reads TGCAGCGGTGGTGGGGAGGTGAGTGGGCGGGCAGGTAGCACTGAAGCTTTCTTT.

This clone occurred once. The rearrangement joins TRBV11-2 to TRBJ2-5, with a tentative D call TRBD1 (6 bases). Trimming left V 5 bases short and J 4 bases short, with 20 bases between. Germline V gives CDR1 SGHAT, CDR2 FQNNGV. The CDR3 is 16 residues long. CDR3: CASSRVRGRMGETQYF. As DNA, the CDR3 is TGTGCCAGCAGCCGGGTGAGGGGGAGAATGGGAGAGACCCAGTACTTC.

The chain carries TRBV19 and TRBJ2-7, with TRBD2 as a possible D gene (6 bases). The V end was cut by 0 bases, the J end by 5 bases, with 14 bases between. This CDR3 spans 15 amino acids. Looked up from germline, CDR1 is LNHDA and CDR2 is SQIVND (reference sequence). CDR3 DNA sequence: TGTGCCAGTAGTATAGATCGGCCAGGGAGGAACGAGCAGTACTTC. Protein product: CASSIDRPGRNEQYF.

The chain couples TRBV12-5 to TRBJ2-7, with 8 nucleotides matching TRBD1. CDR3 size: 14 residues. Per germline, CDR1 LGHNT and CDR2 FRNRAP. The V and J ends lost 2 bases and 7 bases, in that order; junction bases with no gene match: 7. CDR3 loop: CASGLSTGGFEQYF. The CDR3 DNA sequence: TGTGCTAGTGGTTTGTCTACAGGGGGATTTGAGCAGTACTTC.

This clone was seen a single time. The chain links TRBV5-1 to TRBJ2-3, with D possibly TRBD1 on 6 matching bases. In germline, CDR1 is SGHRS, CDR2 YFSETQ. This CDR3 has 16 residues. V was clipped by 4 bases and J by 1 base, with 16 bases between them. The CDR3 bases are TGCGCCAGCAGCGCCCCGCCACAGGGAGGCACAGATACGCAGTATTTT. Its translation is CASSAPPQGGTDTQYF.